This paragraph covers one T cell receptor beta chain sequence. Its antigen remains unidentified. No much larger clonotype is one base removed from it; base qualities were not supplied. The data were taken from a study of shared clonotypes between healthy human individuals (dated by TCRdb to between 2020 and 2021). Turning to the overall study: A few men and a couple of women, aged 18 to 49 years, made up the cohort. Leukapheresis yielded between about 0.9 and 8.9 billion PBMCs per donor. To increase sequencing depth and limit assay-specific biases, TCR repertoire library preparation and sequencing were carried out by different laboratories using diverse techniques. For each donor, CD4 naive and CD4 memory were each run on three plates, CD8 naive on two plates, and CD8 memory on one plate. Blood TCR repertoires of roughly five healthy adults were deeply sequenced to estimate repertoire size and the extent of clonotype sharing between individuals. Points the paper makes about the study in general: Compared with non-shared clonotypes, clonotypes shared by all four sorted-subset donors had higher generation probabilities. Based on pairwise subsampling, the degree of clonotype sharing among donors was expected to be affected by sequencing depth. The genetic and exposure-history diversity represented was limited by the small number of donors. Estimated clonotype richness was generally larger for naive than for memory subsets. Sharing across a handful of donors was observed for about 5% of naive CD4, 3% to 3.5% of naive CD8, around 2.5% of memory CD4, and approximately 0.41% of memory CD8 clonotypes. Incomplete sequencing was indicated by rarefaction of sorted-subset datasets, despite the large sequencing depth. Only blood was sampled, and tissue TCR repertoires likely differ from those in blood.

Using the deep immunoSEQ assay, TCR CDR3 regions were amplified from genomic DNA by multiplex PCR. Extracted genomic DNA from each cell subset was distributed evenly across all wells of several immunoSEQ 96-well plates, and each plate was treated as a replicate. For sorted subsets, each replicate PCR was loaded with approximately 200 ng genomic DNA, equivalent to 30,000 or so T cell genomes. Purified libraries were quantified with a Qubit 3.0 fluorometer, sized on a Bioanalyzer 2100, and re-quantified with the KAPA Library Quantification kit. Each immunoSEQ 96-well plate was sequenced on its own single-read 150-cycle Illumina NextSeq 550 flow cell. As for the authors' bioinformatics: Because the immunoSEQ output included only junctional sequences and no quality scores, the filtering could not be the same as the filtering used for full-length reads. Sequences were annotated with PyIR, a Python wrapper for IgBLAST v1.9, and V/J genes and CDR3 were assigned using IMGT germline references. Any read was removed if the V/J assignment was weak (E-value above 1e-6), the CDR3 was missing, or the read contained stop codons, out-of-frame junctions, or ambiguous translated residues. V3J clonotypes were defined as sequences sharing an identical inferred V gene, J gene, and CDR3 amino acid sequence. The percentage overlap between two repertoires was calculated by dividing the number of shared unique clonotypes by the size of the smaller repertoire. RTK rarefaction, the Chao1 estimator, and Recon v2.1 estimates of unobserved clonotypes were used to assess repertoire richness. Generation probabilities for all TCRbeta clonotypes obtained by the gDNA method from a handful of donors were computed using OLGA. TCRdb obtained this table from immuneACCESS and retained in-frame rearrangements with V and J assigned. These tables miss some clones; where compared with another copy, unresolved V genes account for less than half of the shortfall, and the remainder is unexplained. That table supplies the V and J calls and clone size; D and trimming were determined from the DNA. This sample comprises more than 2 million clones, 85% to 95% of them detected only once. 0.9% to 1.4% of the sample lies in the top ten.

CD8 naive samples were obtained by positive selection for CCR7 among CD45RO-negative cells, yielding a CD45RA+CCR7+ population from which TemRA cells were excluded. The donors were healthy, HIV-negative adults with no recently reported acute infections or vaccinations. Every donor was a Caucasian adult living in Nashville, Tennessee, USA. Blood was collected by leukapheresis, and PBMCs were isolated by Ficoll-Histopaque density gradient centrifugation and then cryopreserved in liquid nitrogen vapor phase. Analytical flow cytometry was used to check the purity and quantity of every magnetically sorted T cell population. From each sorted fraction, genomic DNA was isolated and quantified by UV absorbance on a Nanodrop 2000c. Trimming leaves V shorter by 1 base and J shorter by 1 base, with the junction holding 9 bases beyond the gene matches. Counted from cysteine to phenylalanine, this CDR3 has 17 amino acids. Of the read, only the CDR3 DNA is kept; its 51 bases are in frame from base 1. Per the germline V gene, SGHRS is the CDR1 and YFSETQ is the CDR2.

Input material: naive CD8+ T cells sorted from blood. The cell subset or site tag for this specimen amounts to: CD45RA+CCR7+. The TCR sequence derives from a man aged 18 to 29 in good health. The chain links TRBV5-1 with TRBJ2-5; 8 bases in the middle match TRBD2. Here is the DNA: TGCGCCAGCAGCTTGCTGGCTAGCGGGCCCTCCCAAGAGACCCAGTACTTC. It specifies CASSLLASGPSQETQYF.